The 30 T cell receptor beta chains listed next were all sequenced from one sample in a study of T cell responses to AZD1222 COVID-19 vaccine. Method: immunoSEQ multiplex PCR; TCRdb's copy keeps in-frame clones and lacks some. The sample lists 150,000 to 200,000 clones, 85% to 95% occurring once. The input for sequencing was peripheral blood, taken 28 days after the second AZD1222 dose. The receptors shown here come from an adult who received the AZD1222 COVID-19 vaccine.

V and J are TRBV18 and TRBJ2-2; tentative D call: TRBD2 (5 bases). The germline V gene encodes CDR1 KGHSH and CDR2 LQKENI. CDR3 size: 18 residues. The ends were cut back, 3 bases at V and 0 bases at J, with 17 bases in the middle. The CDR3 loop reads CASSPLGGGYANTGELFF. The CDR3, as DNA: TGTGCCAGCTCACCCCTAGGCGGAGGATACGCGAACACCGGGGAGCTGTTTTTT.

This chain uses TRBV18 with TRBJ2-3; no clear D gene. Trimming stripped 3 bases from V and 2 bases from J, with 15 bases between. Germline CDR1 is KGHSH and CDR2 is LQKENI. This CDR3 has 16 residues. CDR3 sequence reads: CASSPQERVATDTQYF. The CDR3 DNA sequence: TGTGCCAGCTCACCCCAGGAACGGGTAGCCACAGATACGCAGTATTTT.

The J gene is TRBJ1-1, the V gene TRBV30; D not resolved. Germline V gene lookup returns CDR1 GTSNPN and CDR2 SVGIG (reference sequence). The V end lost 5 bases, the J end lost 5 bases, and 15 bases lay between the germline ends. The CDR3 runs 13 residues. The CDR3 nucleotides read TGTGCCTGGGGGGAGGGATACGGAACTGAAGCTTTCTTT. As protein: CAWGEGYGTEAFF.

This chain joins TRBV19 and TRBJ2-1; D may be TRBD1 or TRBD2 (5 bases each). The CDR3 is 11 residues long. Germline V gives CDR1 LNHDA, CDR2 SQIVND (reference sequence). The V end was cut by 3 bases, the J end by 10 bases, with 7 bases between. The CDR3 spells CASSMGPEQFF. The CDR3 region has the DNA TGTGCCAGTAGTATGGGACCAGAGCAGTTCTTC. Together with reference TRBV19 and TRBJ2-1, the CDR3 gives the full variable domain: DGGITQSPKYLFRKEGQNVTLSCEQNLNHDAMYWYRQDPGQGLRLIYYSQIVNDFQKGDIAEGYSVSREKKESFPLTVTSAQKNPTAFYLCASSMGPEQFFGPGTRLTVL.

The chain uses TRBV7-2 and TRBJ2-5, with 8 bases fitting TRBD2. The CDR3 is 16 residues long. V trimming: 3 bases; J trimming: 4 bases; junction bases outside the gene matches: 10. Germline V gene sequence: CDR1 SGHTA, CDR2 FQGNSA. CDR3 nucleotides: TGTGCCAGCAGCTTGGGAGGGAGCCGGGGGGGAGAGACCCAGTACTTC. It yields the protein CASSLGGSRGGETQYF.

This chain links TRBV4-1 with TRBJ2-1; TRBD2 agrees at 9 bases. The trim removed 6 bases at V and 7 bases at J, leaving 13 bases unmatched. CDR1 and CDR2 (germline): MGHRA, YSYEKL. This CDR3 region has 16 residues. The CDR3 DNA follows: TGCGCCAGCAGTCAAAAGCCCGCGGGAGGGCCTAATGAGCAGTTCTTC. Amino acids: CASSQKPAGGPNEQFF.

The genes are TRBV28 and TRBJ2-1; possibly TRBD1 or TRBD2 for D (5 bases each). The germline gives CDR1 MDHEN, CDR2 SYDVKM. The CDR3 sequence is 16 residues long. V shed 6 bases and J shed 5 bases, with 20 bases lying between them. The CDR3 protein is CASSLMGELVHNEQFF. Written as DNA, the CDR3 is TGTGCCAGCAGCCTGATGGGGGAGTTGGTGCACAATGAGCAGTTCTTC.

The chain recombines TRBV5-1 with TRBJ2-4, with 7 bases matching TRBD1. CDR3 length equals 13 residues. V dropped 4 bases and J dropped 6; count of bases not matched to a gene: 4. Germline CDR1 and CDR2: SGHRS and YFSETQ. CDR3 residues: CASSRGQRNIQYF. The DNA for the CDR3 is TGCGCCAGCAGCAGGGGACAGAGAAACATTCAGTACTTC.

The genes are TRBV14 and TRBJ2-7; 9 bases line up with TRBD2. Per the germline V gene, CDR1 is SGHDN and CDR2 is FVKESK. V was clipped by 4 bases and J by 6 bases; unmatched bases: 10. The CDR3 consists of 15 residues. The DNA for the CDR3 is TGTGCCAGCAGCCCGCTTGTTCCACTAGCGGGCGAGCAGTACTTC. The encoded protein is CASSPLVPLAGEQYF.

The chain couples TRBV19 to TRBJ2-7, with 7 bases aligning to TRBD2. The germline V gene encodes CDR1 LNHDA and CDR2 SQIVND (reference sequence). J was trimmed by 6 bases and V by 1 base; bases with no gene match: 3. The CDR3 consists of 13 residues. CDR3 DNA sequence: TGTGCCAGTAGTATAGGGGAGGGAGGCGAGCAGTACTTC. Its protein is CASSIGEGGEQYF.

In this sample, this clone turned up a few times. The chain uses TRBV12-5 and TRBJ1-4, with D unresolved. Looked up from germline, CDR1 is LGHNT and CDR2 is FRNRAP. CDR3 length equals 16 residues. With 1 base removed from V and 2 bases from J, the gap between germline ends came to 11 bases. The CDR3 DNA is TGTGCTAGTGGTTTGGAAGGGAGGACGACTAATGAAAAACTGTTTTTT. It specifies CASGLEGRTTNEKLFF.

This clone has a handful of counts. The chain carries TRBV18 and TRBJ2-3, with a possible D match to TRBD2 (6 bases). CDR1 is KGHSH, CDR2 LQKENI, per germline. The CDR3 has 16 amino acids. Between the trimmed V and J ends, which lost 2 bases and 3 bases, there was a span of 15 bases. CDR3 loop: CASSPSLPGGTDTQYF. The CDR3 region has the DNA TGTGCCAGCTCACCATCACTCCCCGGGGGAACAGATACGCAGTATTTT.

This rearrangement joins TRBV2 to TRBJ2-4; D remains unclear. The CDR3 is made up of 14 amino acids. Trimming removed 4 bases from V and 9 bases from J, with 16 bases in between. The germline V gene has CDR1 SNHLY and CDR2 FYNNEI. CDR3: CASSGAPPEAIQYF. The CDR3 nucleotides are TGTGCCAGCAGTGGGGCCCCGCCGGAAGCCATTCAGTACTTC.

The count of this clone is one. The chain recombines TRBV7-8 with TRBJ2-5; 12 nucleotides match TRBD2. V lost 5 bases to trimming and J lost 5 bases; unmatched junction nucleotides: 9. Germline CDR1 reads SGHVS; CDR2 reads FQNEAQ. This CDR3 comprises 16 residues. The CDR3: CASSPQTSGRAETQYF. CDR3 coding DNA: TGTGCCAGCAGCCCGCAGACTAGCGGGAGAGCGGAGACCCAGTACTTC.

This clone was seen just once. This sequence joins TRBV23-1 and TRBJ1-6; 12 nucleotides agree with TRBD1. TRBV23-1 has ORF status, its function being uncertain. The CDR3 totals 16 residues. V shed 2 bases and J 5 bases; nucleotides not matched to a gene: 1. For the CDR3, the DNA is TGCGCCAGCAGTCAAGGGACAGGGGGCGATAATTCACCCCTCCACTTT. It is translated as CASSQGTGGDNSPLHF.

The chain links TRBV19 to TRBJ1-2; D ambiguous. CDR1 and CDR2 from the germline V gene are LNHDA and SQIVND (reference sequence). The CDR3 contains 15 residues. V lost 3 bases to trimming and J lost 4 bases, with 15 bases between them. This chain's CDR3 is CASSISRPSGYGYTF. For the CDR3, the DNA is TGTGCCAGTAGTATTAGTCGACCCTCTGGCTATGGCTACACCTTC.

This clone was recorded only once. Here the CDR3 reads CASSADTYYGYTF. CDR3 sequence (DNA): TGTGCCAGCAGCGCGGACACCTACTATGGCTACACCTTC. The J gene is TRBJ1-2, the V gene TRBV6-5; perhaps TRBD1 as D (5 bases). The germline V gene encodes CDR1 MNHEY and CDR2 SVGAGI. The germline V and J ends were trimmed by 6 bases and 3 bases, with 11 bases remaining between them. This CDR3 region has 13 residues.

The chain is built from TRBV3-1 (or the pseudogene TRBV3-2) and TRBJ1-2; 7 nucleotides align to TRBD1. The V gene's germline CDR1 is LGHDT and CDR2 YNNKEL (reference sequence). The CDR3 is 15 residues long. The V and J ends lost 2 bases and 5 bases, in that order; junction bases with no gene match: 8. The CDR3 protein is CASSQNTGARYGYTF. The CDR3 DNA is TGTGCCAGCAGCCAAAATACAGGGGCTCGATATGGCTACACCTTC.

This chain joins TRBV7-2 and TRBJ1-1; D is undetermined. CDR3 length equals 14 residues. The germline V gene has CDR1 SGHTA and CDR2 FQGNSA. V was shortened by 1 base and J by 6 bases, with 12 bases between the two germline ends. The CDR3 nucleotides are TGTGCCAGCAGCTTAGTAAGGGCCGGGGCTGAAGCTTTCTTT. As protein: CASSLVRAGAEAFF.

The chain carries TRBV28 and TRBJ1-2; perhaps TRBD1 as D (5 bases). CDR1 is MDHEN and CDR2 is SYDVKM in the germline V gene. The V and J ends lost 5 bases and 4 bases respectively, with 11 bases between them. CDR3 length: 13 residues. Here the CDR3 DNA reads TGTGCCAGCAGTATAGGGCAGGGCTATGGCTACACCTTC. Translating gives CASSIGQGYGYTF.

The chain combines TRBV2 with TRBJ2-3; D is undetermined. This CDR3 is 11 amino acids long. V was cut by 10 bases and J by 5 bases, with 10 bases left in between. Germline V gene data show CDR1 as SNHLY and CDR2 as FYNNEI. The CDR3 DNA follows: TGTGCCACGAACCGCGGAGATACGCAGTATTTT. Protein sequence: CATNRGDTQYF.

The CDR3 sequence is CASSQDHRQGLNTEAFF. In nucleotides, the CDR3 is TGTGCCAGCAGCCAAGATCACCGACAGGGCTTGAACACTGAAGCTTTCTTT. V gene TRBV4-2 combines with J gene TRBJ1-1, with 7 bases matching TRBD1. CDR1 LGHNA and CDR2 YNFKEQ come from the germline V gene. V trimming: 0 bases; J trimming: 0 bases; junction bases outside the gene matches: 7. This CDR3 has 17 residues.

This chain uses TRBV19 with TRBJ1-5; D may be TRBD1 (6 bases). The germline V and J ends were trimmed by 4 bases and 1 base, with 14 bases remaining between them. CDR1 is LNHDA, CDR2 SQIVND, per germline (reference sequence). The CDR3 totals 16 residues. The DNA of the CDR3 is TGTGCCAGTAGTACACAGGGCGGTAGGAGCAATCAGCCCCAGCATTTT. As protein: CASSTQGGRSNQPQHF.

A single count supports this clone. As DNA, the CDR3 is TGTGCCAGCAGAAGGATCGGACTAAGCACAGATACGCAGTATTTT. It translates to CASRRIGLSTDTQYF. J is TRBJ2-3 and V is TRBV28; D is perhaps TRBD2 (6 bases). Trimming removed 6 bases at V and 0 bases at J, with 13 bases between. Germline lookup yields CDR1 MDHEN and CDR2 SYDVKM. This CDR3 is built from 15 residues.

The chain combines TRBV27 with TRBJ2-5; D remains unclear. CDR1 and CDR2 from the germline V gene are MNHEY and SMNVEV (reference sequence). V dropped 7 bases and J dropped 5 bases, with 5 bases sitting between them. This CDR3 is 10 amino acids long. The CDR3 coding sequence is TGTGCCAGCACCAGGGAGACCCAGTACTTC. This encodes CASTRETQYF.

This chain links TRBV2 with TRBJ1-6; TRBD1 is a possible D gene (5 bases). CDR1 and CDR2 from the germline V gene are SNHLY and FYNNEI. V was clipped by 8 bases and J by 0 bases, with 11 bases between them. The CDR3 is 15 amino acids. CDR3: CASLLGPSYNSPLHF. The CDR3 DNA follows: TGTGCCAGCCTATTGGGACCCTCCTATAATTCACCCCTCCACTTT.

This clone has a single count. The DNA for the CDR3 is TGTGCCAGCAGTTTGTACGATAAGGATGAGCAGTTCTTC. Its translation is CASSLYDKDEQFF. The chain couples TRBV28 to TRBJ2-1, with D hard to call. The CDR3 has 13 amino acids. V shed 3 bases and J shed 8 bases, with 11 bases lying between them. Germline loops: CDR1 MDHEN, CDR2 SYDVKM.

The V and J genes are TRBV19 and TRBJ1-1; no reliable D call. The V and J ends lost 6 bases and 4 bases respectively, with 9 bases between them. CDR1 is LNHDA and CDR2 is SQIVND in the germline V gene (reference sequence). The CDR3 loop spans 12 amino acids. In DNA, the CDR3 is TGTGCCAGTAGCCGAGGCTTCACTGAAGCTTTCTTT. Residues: CASSRGFTEAFF.

The rearrangement uses TRBV7-8 and TRBJ2-7; the D gene is possibly TRBD1 (6 bases). The CDR3 consists of 16 residues. CDR1 SGHVS and CDR2 FQNEAQ come from the germline V gene. Trimming stripped 4 bases from V and 0 bases from J, with 16 bases between. CDR3 protein: CASSSRRTVPSYEQYF. The CDR3 nucleotides are TGTGCCAGCAGCTCTCGCCGGACAGTCCCCTCCTACGAGCAGTACTTC.

This rearrangement joins TRBV2 to TRBJ1-6, with D unresolved. The germline V and J ends were trimmed by 3 bases and 10 bases, with 10 bases remaining between them. Germline-derived CDR1 and CDR2 are SNHLY and FYNNEI. The CDR3 length is 13 residues. CDR3 coding DNA: TGTGCCAGCAGTGAGGATCAATCATCACCCCTCCACTTT. It specifies CASSEDQSSPLHF.